The sequence of this T cell receptor beta chain was determined in a study of control samples from healthy donors and cancer patients. Germline V CDR1 and CDR2: SGDLS, YYNGEE. The CDR3 consists of 17 residues. V lost 4 bases, J lost 1 base, and 7 bases stayed unmatched. Sequencing was performed with immunoSEQ multiplex PCR; in TCRdb, only in-frame clones are kept and a portion is missing. The sample shows 40,000 to 60,000 clones, about nine tenths of them seen only once. The receptor was isolated from a man aged 60 to 75 with head and neck cancer. Sequencing was done on a sample of PBMCs. The chain carries TRBV9 and TRBJ2-6, with 8 bases aligning to TRBD1. The CDR3 coding sequence is TGTGCCAGCAGCTTTCCTCGGGACAGGTCTGGGGCCAACGTCCTGACTTTC. Protein: CASSFPRDRSGANVLTF.